The 9 T cell receptor beta chains presented below share a single source sample, sequenced in a study of radiotherapy plus CTLA-4 blockade in lung cancer. Clones were sequenced by immunoSEQ multiplex PCR, and TCRdb holds only the in-frame ones, with some missing. The sample has approximately 41,000 clones; about 75% are singletons. The input for sequencing was peripheral blood, taken from a patient treated with radiotherapy plus ipilimumab. The source is a human donor with non-small cell lung cancer who had stable disease on radiotherapy plus ipilimumab.

V and J are TRBV6-1 and TRBJ2-5, with D uncertain. CDR3 size: 11 residues. CDR1 and CDR2 (germline): MNHNS, SASEGT. Trimming removed 4 bases from V and 5 bases from J, with 5 bases in between. This CDR3 reads CASSVGETQYF. CDR3 bases: TGTGCCAGCAGTGTGGGCGAGACCCAGTACTTC.

The chain combines TRBV4-1 with TRBJ2-2; 9 bases are shared with TRBD1. The CDR3 has 15 amino acids. From germline, CDR1 is MGHRA and CDR2 YSYEKL. After removal of 4 bases from V and 5 bases from J, the junction contained 5 bases not matched to a gene. Here the CDR3 reads CASSPGTGWTGELFF. For the CDR3, the DNA is TGCGCCAGCAGCCCCGGGACAGGGTGGACCGGGGAGCTGTTTTTT.

In this sample, this clone turned up once. The rearrangement links TRBV5-1 to TRBJ1-1; no clear D. The CDR3 totals 13 residues. Per germline, CDR1 SGHRS and CDR2 YFSETQ. Trimming removed 1 base at V and 10 bases at J, with 14 bases between. CDR3 loop: CASSLSSLTRAFF. In DNA, the CDR3 is TGCGCCAGCAGCTTGTCTTCCCTAACCCGAGCTTTCTTT.

This clone was seen only a few times. The rearrangement joins TRBV11-2 to TRBJ2-1; TRBD2 matches 7 bases. This CDR3 contains 13 residues. J lost 8 bases, V lost 4 bases, and 5 bases had no gene match. CDR1 and CDR2 (germline): SGHAT, FQNNGV. The CDR3 reads CASSSELADEQFF. The CDR3 DNA reads as TGTGCCAGCAGCTCCGAGCTAGCGGATGAGCAGTTCTTC.

The J gene is TRBJ1-1, the V gene TRBV10-3; 7 bases align to TRBD1. The CDR3 covers 13 residues. CDR1 and CDR2 (germline): ENHRY, SYGVKD. With 4 bases clipped from V and 1 base from J, the junction kept 0 bases outside the gene matches. The CDR3 bases are TGTGCCATCAGTGGGACAGGGAACACTGAAGCTTTCTTT. The encoded protein is CAISGTGNTEAFF.

The CDR3: CASSPRGGAGSYNEQFF. CDR3 DNA: TGTGCCAGCAGCCCCAGGGGTGGGGCGGGCTCCTACAATGAGCAGTTCTTC. V is TRBV11-2 and J is TRBJ2-1, with D perhaps TRBD1 (6 bases). CDR1 and CDR2 (germline): SGHAT, FQNNGV. The V end was cut by 5 bases, the J end by 0 bases, with 17 bases between. CDR3 length: 17 residues.

The chain employs TRBV9 and TRBJ2-3; 9 positions match TRBD2. The CDR3 sequence is 16 residues long. With V trimmed by 4 bases and J by 0 bases, 6 bases remained unmatched. Per germline, CDR1 SGDLS and CDR2 YYNGEE. The CDR3 DNA is TGTGCCAGCAGCACCAGTAGCGGGGGTAGCACAGATACGCAGTATTTT. This gives the protein CASSTSSGGSTDTQYF.

The CDR3 DNA reads TGTGCCAGCAGGTACGGGGGTAGCTATGGCTACACCTTC. Protein product: CASRYGGSYGYTF. The chain joins TRBV13 to TRBJ1-2, with D possibly being TRBD1 (5 bases). CDR3 length: 13 residues. With 6 bases removed from V and 4 bases from J, the gap between germline ends came to 12 bases. The V gene's germline CDR1 is PRHDT and CDR2 FYEKMQ (reference sequence).

The CDR3 DNA reads TGTGCCAGCAGTGCTGGTTGGGGAGCAGCCTACAATGAGCAGTTCTTC. Translating it yields CASSAGWGAAYNEQFF. The chain combines TRBV2 with TRBJ2-1; the D gene is possibly TRBD2 (5 bases). Trimming cost V 4 bases and J 2 bases, with 15 bases left between them. CDR1 is SNHLY, CDR2 FYNNEI, per germline. The CDR3 length is 16 residues.